This T cell receptor beta chain originates from a study of regulatory T cells in long-lasting Graves disease. The authors built TCR beta libraries using iRepertoire HTBI primers and Arm-PCR of CDR3 regions. TCRdb reanalysed the multiplex PCR reads using MiXCR and keeps one entry per CDR3 protein. This table has roughly 440,000 distinct CDR3 sequences, 16% appearing once. As to time point: newly diagnosed GD, antithyroid drugs for less than 3 months. After RNA was extracted from PBMCs, the TCR library was made from it. A few counts support this clonotype. The CDR3 runs 15 residues. The junction had 4 bases not matched to a gene; V was cut back by 2 bases and J by 3 bases. Germline V lookup: CDR1 LNHNV, CDR2 YYDKDF (reference sequence). The same data also went into a second study, on T cells in Graves' hyperthyroidism and ophthalmopathy.

The source of this sequence is a young woman with Graves disease. The input for sequencing was peripheral blood mononuclear cells (PBMCs), taken at new diagnosis, from a patient treated with antithyroid drugs. The chain joins TRBV15 to TRBJ2-7; TRBD1 matches at 10 bases. The CDR3 loop is CATSRTGTGDYEQYF. CDR3 nucleotide sequence: TGTGCCACCAGCAGAACCGGGACAGGGGACTACGAGCAGTACTTC.